These T cell receptor beta chains were read from a single sample in a study of regulatory T cells in long-lasting Graves disease. Each CDR3 protein is one row after TCRdb ran MiXCR on the multiplex PCR reads. The sample has roughly 350,000 distinct CDR3 sequences, roughly 17% seen once. These data were also filed under a second study, of T cells in Graves' hyperthyroidism and ophthalmopathy.

Sample: peripheral blood mononuclear cells (PBMCs), taken at new diagnosis, from a patient treated with antithyroid drugs. These receptors were collected from a woman aged 18-35 years with Graves disease. Both conserved end residues are part of each CDR3. A D gene is named only where the DNA matches it firmly. The size field is filled for only some rows; it gives once, few, many or a size class.

>TRBD1|TRBV28|many|TRBJ2-1
TGTGCCAGCAGTATACCCAGGGGGATCTACAATGAGCAGTTCTTC
CASSIPRGIYNEQFF
>.|TRBV2|many|TRBJ1-2
TGTGCCAGCTCGTCGGCGGATGGCTACACCTTC
CASSSADGYTF
>TRBD2|TRBV3-1|many|TRBJ2-6
TGTGCCAGCAGCCAAGGAATTAGCGGGGAGACTGGGGCCAACGTCCTGACTTTC
CASSQGISGETGANVLTF
>.|TRBV7-9|many|TRBJ1-2
TGTGCCAGCAGCTTAATGCGGGGAAACCGGAATGGCTACACCTTC
CASSLMRGNRNGYTF
>.|TRBV7-9|few|TRBJ2-4
TGTGCCAGCGCAAAACAGGGAGCCAAAAACATTCAGTACTTC
CASAKQGAKNIQYF
>TRBD1|TRBV12-3/TRBV12-4|few|TRBJ2-7
TGTGCCAGCAGTACCGGGACAGGATCCCACGAGCAGTACTTC
CASSTGTGSHEQYF
>.|TRBV12-3/TRBV12-4|.|TRBJ2-6
TGTGCCACTACCATGCGGCCCTCTGGGGCCAACGTCCTGACTTTC
CATTMRPSGANVLTF
>.|TRBV11-1|many|TRBJ1-1
TGTGCCAGCAGCAGCAGCGAATTCATGAACACTGAAGCTTTCTTT
CASSSSEFMNTEAFF
>.|TRBV6-5|many|TRBJ1-6
TGTGCCAGCAGTTACACGTATACGGGGAGGACTAATTCACCCCTCCACTTT
CASSYTYTGRTNSPLHF
>TRBD2|TRBV11-2|many|TRBJ2-7
TGTGCCAGCAGCTTAACTGAACTAGCGGGGTATTACGAGCAGTACTTC
CASSLTELAGYYEQYF
>.|TRBV27|.|TRBJ2-2
TGTGCCAGCAGCGCTATGGTTACCGGGGAGCTGTTTTTT
CASSAMVTGELFF
>TRBD2|TRBV10-3|many|TRBJ2-7
TGTGCCATCAGTGAGTCCGGGACTAGCGGGTACGAGCAGTACTTC
CAISESGTSGYEQYF
>.|TRBV11-2|many|TRBJ2-3
TGTGCCAGCAGCTCCACCCGCAGCACAGATACGCAGTATTTT
CASSSTRSTDTQYF
>TRBD1|TRBV7-3|many|TRBJ1-1
TGTGCCAGCAGCCCCCGCGGGACAGGAAACACTGAAGCTTTCTTT
CASSPRGTGNTEAFF
>.|TRBV10-3|many|TRBJ1-1
TGTGCCACCACAGGGCCCGACACTGAAGCTTTCTTT
CATTGPDTEAFF
>TRBD2|TRBV5-5|many|TRBJ2-1
TGTGCCAGCAGCTTGGAAGCGGGGGGGCCGAGTGTCAGTGAGCAGTTCTTC
CASSLEAGGPSVSEQFF
>.|TRBV20-1|few|TRBJ2-7
TGCAGTGCTAGAGACCGGGACATCTCCTACGAGCAGTACTTC
CSARDRDISYEQYF
>TRBD1|TRBV4-1|.|TRBJ1-6
TGCGCCAGCAGCCTGCGGGACAGGCGGTCACCCCTCCACTTT
CASSLRDRRSPLHF
>.|TRBV5-4|many|TRBJ2-1
TGTGCCAGCAGCGTAATAATAGGGAATGAGCAGTTCTTC
CASSVIIGNEQFF
>.|TRBV28|many|TRBJ1-5
TGTGCCAGCAGTTTCAGGGGCGGAACTGGCAATCAGCCCCAGCATTTT
CASSFRGGTGNQPQHF
>TRBD2|TRBV5-1|many|TRBJ2-3
TGCGCCAGCAGCCTAAGCGGGAGGGTGACAGATACGCAGTATTTT
CASSLSGRVTDTQYF
>.|TRBV2|many|TRBJ2-1
TGTGCCATCACAGGGGCGGGAGACCCCTACAATGAGCAGTTCTTC
CAITGAGDPYNEQFF
>TRBD2|TRBV6-1|.|TRBJ2-5
TGTGCCAGCAGTACTAGCGGGGGCCAAGAGACCCAGTACTTC
CASSTSGGQETQYF
>TRBD1|TRBV6-1|many|TRBJ2-3
TGTGCCAGCAGTCTGGACAGGGGAGGCACAGATACGCAGTATTTT
CASSLDRGGTDTQYF
>.|TRBV27|few|TRBJ2-7
TGTGCCAGCAGTTTACGGGGGAGCGAGTACTTC
CASSLRGSEYF
>.|TRBV5-6|few|TRBJ1-4
TGTGCCAGCAGCATCAAGGCTGAAATATGGGAAAAACTGTTTTTT
CASSIKAEIWEKLFF
>.|TRBV4-1|few|TRBJ1-2
TGCGCCAGCAGCCAAGCCCTAGACAGGATCGGTGGCTACACCTTC
CASSQALDRIGGYTF
>.|TRBV3-1|many|TRBJ2-7
TGTGCCAGCAGCCAAGCAGGCGACTACGAGCAGTACTTC
CASSQAGDYEQYF
>.|TRBV14|.|TRBJ2-3
TGTGCCAGCAGCCAAGGAGTAGGGTTTGGGACAGATACGCAGTATTTT
CASSQGVGFGTDTQYF
>.|TRBV5-1|many|TRBJ2-7
TGCGCCAGCAGCTTGGGTGGGGAGGCAGAGTACTTC
CASSLGGEAEYF
>.|TRBV2|many|TRBJ2-4
TGTGCCAGCAGTGAACAGCTAGCCAAAAACATTCAGTACTTC
CASSEQLAKNIQYF
>TRBD1|TRBV7-8|few|TRBJ1-4
TGTGCCAGCAGCTACGACGGGACAGTCAATGAAAAACTGTTTTTT
CASSYDGTVNEKLFF
>.|TRBV28|many|TRBJ1-2
TGTGCCAGCAGAGGGCCGCTTACGGATGGCTACACCTTC
CASRGPLTDGYTF
>.|TRBV27|many|TRBJ1-1
TGTGCCAGCAGCTCGGGAGTACGGAACACTGAAGCTTTCTTT
CASSSGVRNTEAFF
>.|TRBV20-1|few|TRBJ1-2
TGCAGTGCTAGAGGAGGGGAACGGAACGCTAACTATGGCTACACCTTC
CSARGGERNANYGYTF